This TCR beta chain came from a study of control samples from healthy donors and cancer patients. Sequencing was performed with immunoSEQ multiplex PCR; in TCRdb, only in-frame clones are kept and a portion is missing. The sample has roughly 92,000 clones; roughly 91% are singletons. Trimming took 0 bases from V and 6 from J; bases not matched to a gene: 5. The CDR3 spans 16 residues. Per germline, CDR1 MNHEY and CDR2 SVGAGI. The source of this sequence is a woman aged 55-70 years in good health. The sample consisted of blood. J is TRBJ2-1 and V is TRBV6-5; 10 bases are a match to TRBD2. CDR3 sequence (DNA): TGTGCCAGCAGTTACTCGGCTAGCGGGAGTGTCAATGAGCAGTTCTTC. This gives the protein CASSYSASGSVNEQFF.